The 23 T cell receptor beta chains listed next were all sequenced from one sample in a study of T cell responses to AZD1222 COVID-19 vaccine (dated by TCRdb to 2020 to 2022). Libraries were constructed by the immunoSEQ multiplex PCR assay. TCRdb limited this immuneACCESS table to in-frame rearrangements with V and J called. A share of clones is missing; checked studies link under half to unresolved V genes, and the rest is unexplained. The sample profile shows fewer than 200,000 clones; about 90% of them were found once. Of the sample, under 2.5% is held by the ten largest clones. In light of the paper, this sample's time point label describes: baseline before first vaccination. The sequences come from peripheral blood, collected on day 0 of AZD1222 vaccination. The receptors shown here come from an adult in good health.

The genes are TRBV30 and TRBJ2-2; D unclear. Per the germline V gene, CDR1 is GTSNPN and CDR2 is SVGIG (reference sequence). V was trimmed by 2 bases and J by 1 base, leaving 5 bases between them. The CDR3 has 13 residues. The CDR3 here is CAWSTGNTGELFF. The CDR3 DNA reads TGTGCCTGGAGTACTGGGAACACCGGGGAGCTGTTTTTT.

This clone was observed a single time. The genes are TRBV6-2 or TRBV6-3 and TRBJ2-1; D ambiguous. The CDR3 runs 16 residues. Germline values: CDR1 MNHEY, CDR2 SVGEGT. V was trimmed by 5 bases and J by 1 base, leaving 15 bases between them. The CDR3: CASSPGPVRSYNEQFF. As DNA, the CDR3 is TGTGCCAGCAGTCCAGGACCAGTACGTTCCTACAATGAGCAGTTCTTC.

This clone showed up just once. The rearrangement uses TRBV28 and TRBJ1-5; the D is unclear. This CDR3 contains 14 residues. The ends were cut back, 8 bases at V and 2 bases at J, with 13 bases in the middle. Germline CDR1 reads MDHEN; CDR2 reads SYDVKM. The CDR3 nucleotides are TGTGCCAGCCGAAAGCCCGGGGGCAATCAGCCCCAGCATTTT. It is translated as CASRKPGGNQPQHF.

CDR3 amino acids: CASSPQVATNEKLFF. For the CDR3, the DNA is TGCGCCAGCAGCCCCCAAGTTGCAACTAATGAAAAACTGTTTTTT. J is TRBJ1-4 and V is TRBV5-1; D unclear. The germline V and J ends were trimmed by 4 bases and 0 bases, with 10 bases remaining between them. CDR1 and CDR2 (germline): SGHRS, YFSETQ. The CDR3 totals 15 residues.

The J gene is TRBJ2-7, the V gene TRBV10-1; 8 nucleotides align to TRBD2. J lost 4 bases, V lost 4 bases, and 9 bases had no gene match. Germline CDR1 and CDR2: WNHNN and SYGVQD (reference sequence). This CDR3 comprises 15 residues. The CDR3 DNA reads as TGCGCCAGCAGTGGTACAGCGGGGGCCCTATACGAGCAGTACTTC. Residues: CASSGTAGALYEQYF.

This clone was seen just once. This chain links TRBV28 with TRBJ1-1, with D perhaps TRBD1 (6 bases). Germline-derived CDR1 and CDR2 are MDHEN and SYDVKM. With 6 bases removed from V and 5 bases from J, the gap between germline ends came to 10 bases. The CDR3 loop spans 12 amino acids. CDR3 amino acids: CASRNRVTEAFF. The CDR3 DNA sequence: TGTGCCAGCAGGAACAGGGTTACTGAAGCTTTCTTT.

The gene calls are TRBV19 and TRBJ1-1; the D is unclear. Germline V CDR1 and CDR2: LNHDA, SQIVND (reference sequence). Trimming pared 7 bases from V and 4 bases from J, leaving 7 bases between. The CDR3 has 11 residues. In DNA form, the CDR3 reads TGTGCCAGTAATCTCGGCACTGAAGCTTTCTTT. Protein sequence: CASNLGTEAFF.

This chain joins TRBV19 and TRBJ1-3; 7 nucleotides match TRBD1. The germline CDR1 and CDR2 sequences are LNHDA and SQIVND (reference sequence). The V and J ends lost 0 bases and 7 bases, in that order; junction bases with no gene match: 6. CDR3 length: 15 residues. The CDR3 DNA sequence: TGTGCCAGTAGTATAGACCACAGGGGCCCGAACACCATATATTTT. It specifies CASSIDHRGPNTIYF. Drawing the rest from reference TRBV19 and TRBJ1-3, the complete variable domain is DGGITQSPKYLFRKEGQNVTLSCEQNLNHDAMYWYRQDPGQGLRLIYYSQIVNDFQKGDIAEGYSVSREKKESFPLTVTSAQKNPTAFYLCASSIDHRGPNTIYFGEGSWLTVV.

The V gene is TRBV3-1 (or the pseudogene TRBV3-2), the J gene TRBJ1-5; D is unclear. This CDR3 comprises 13 residues. Looked up from germline, CDR1 is LGHDT and CDR2 is YNNKEL (reference sequence). Trimming took off 3 bases at V and 5 bases at J, with 8 bases between the two ends. CDR3 nucleotide sequence: TGTGCCAGCAGCCAGTATCGAGATCAGCCCCAGCATTTT. This sequence encodes CASSQYRDQPQHF.

This rearrangement joins TRBV28 to TRBJ1-2, with TRBD1 matching 7 bases. The CDR3 has 11 residues. V lost 3 bases, J lost 12 bases, and 4 bases stayed unmatched. In germline, CDR1 is MDHEN, CDR2 SYDVKM. The chain's CDR3 is CASSFRQGHTF. DNA of the CDR3: TGTGCCAGCAGTTTTCGACAGGGACACACCTTC.

V is TRBV29-1 and J is TRBJ2-5, with TRBD2 matching over 8 bases. V lost 7 bases, J lost 1 base, and 8 bases stayed unmatched. CDR1 and CDR2 (germline): SQVTM, ANQGSEA. The length of the CDR3 is 14 residues. The DNA for the CDR3 is TGCAGCGGTCTACTAGCGGTCCCCCAAGAGACCCAGTACTTC. Its translation: CSGLLAVPQETQYF.

This clone was detected once. The J gene is TRBJ1-2, the V gene TRBV9, with D possibly being TRBD1 (6 bases). Germline CDR1 reads SGDLS; CDR2 reads YYNGEE. V was pared by 0 bases and J by 6 bases, with 12 bases between. The CDR3 is made up of 14 amino acids. The chain's CDR3 is CASSVVGGRDGYTF. In DNA form, the CDR3 reads TGTGCCAGCAGCGTAGTGGGGGGCCGAGATGGCTACACCTTC.

The chain couples TRBV6-2 or TRBV6-3 to TRBJ1-3; a weak D match, TRBD1 (5 bases). Looked up from germline, CDR1 is MNHEY and CDR2 is SVGEGT. The CDR3 length is 14 residues. The ends were cut back, 2 bases at V and 4 bases at J, with 9 bases in the middle. CDR3 nucleotides: TGTGCCAGCAGTTACGGGGGAATCGGAAACACCATATATTTT. It is translated as CASSYGGIGNTIYF.

The chain links TRBV28 to TRBJ2-7; D is uncertain. Looked up from germline, CDR1 is MDHEN and CDR2 is SYDVKM. V was shortened by 3 bases and J by 3 bases, with 15 bases between the two germline ends. CDR3 size: 15 residues. CDR3 residues: CASSLGAGRNYEQYF. CDR3 DNA: TGTGCCAGCAGTTTGGGTGCAGGACGAAACTACGAGCAGTACTTC.

The chain recombines TRBV3-1 (or the pseudogene TRBV3-2) with TRBJ2-2, with 9 bases matching TRBD2. From germline, CDR1 is LGHDT and CDR2 YNNKEL (reference sequence). CDR3 length: 17 residues. Unmatched junction bases numbered 7, after V lost 3 bases and J lost 2 bases. This CDR3 is CASSHLASGTNTGELFF. In DNA form, the CDR3 reads TGTGCCAGCAGCCACCTGGCTAGCGGGACAAACACCGGGGAGCTGTTTTTT.

This chain connects TRBV7-8 to TRBJ1-1; D remains unclear. V lost 5 bases and J 3 bases, leaving 16 bases between the germline ends. The CDR3 has 15 amino acids. CDR1 and CDR2 (germline): SGHVS, FQNEAQ. For the CDR3, the DNA is TGTGCCAGCAGCCCATCCTGGGTAGAGGACACTGAAGCTTTCTTT. This codes for CASSPSWVEDTEAFF.

This clone was recorded only once. V gene TRBV15 combines with J gene TRBJ2-7; a weak D match, TRBD2 (6 bases). CDR1 and CDR2 from the germline V gene are LNHNV and YYDKDF (reference sequence). This CDR3 region has 17 residues. The germline V and J ends were trimmed by 0 bases and 3 bases, with 18 bases remaining between them. The CDR3 DNA is TGTGCCACCAGCAGAGATCGGTTCCGCGGGGACCACTACGAGCAGTACTTC. It encodes CATSRDRFRGDHYEQYF.

The chain recombines TRBV19 with TRBJ2-1; D call uncertain. The CDR3 covers 17 residues. Trimming stripped 5 bases from V and 4 bases from J, with 21 bases between. CDR1 LNHDA and CDR2 SQIVND come from the germline V gene (reference sequence). CDR3 in amino acids: CASSFRLDHFTYNEQFF. The DNA of the CDR3 is TGTGCCAGTAGTTTCCGGTTGGACCATTTTACTTACAATGAGCAGTTCTTC.

This clone was seen once. The genes are TRBV11-2 and TRBJ2-3; D possibly corresponds to TRBD2 (5 bases). The CDR3 length is 16 residues. Trimming cost V 5 bases and J 0 bases, with 15 bases left between them. Germline V gives CDR1 SGHAT, CDR2 FQNNGV. The CDR3 region is CASSPHGRPSTDTQYF. In nucleotides, the CDR3 is TGTGCCAGCAGCCCCCATGGGAGACCTAGCACAGATACGCAGTATTTT.

The chain uses TRBV3-1 (or the pseudogene TRBV3-2) and TRBJ1-4, with unresolved D. The ends were cut back, 3 bases at V and 5 bases at J, with 4 bases in the middle. Germline assignment: CDR1 LGHDT and CDR2 YNNKEL (reference sequence). The CDR3 runs to 12 residues. DNA of the CDR3: TGTGCCAGCAGCCAGAACAATGAAAAACTGTTTTTT. Its protein product is CASSQNNEKLFF.

J is TRBJ2-2 and V is TRBV19; 9 bases are a match to TRBD1. The V gene end was trimmed by 7 bases and the J gene end by 7 bases; junction bases not matched to a gene: 10. Germline CDR1 reads LNHDA; CDR2 reads SQIVND (reference sequence). The CDR3 is 15 amino acids. CDR3 nucleotides: TGTGCCAGTACTCGAGGGACAGGGTCGGTCGGGGAGCTGTTTTTT. Translation gives CASTRGTGSVGELFF.

This rearrangement joins TRBV5-1 to TRBJ2-1; 9 positions match TRBD1. V trimming: 7 bases; J trimming: 7 bases; junction bases outside the gene matches: 9. CDR1 is SGHRS, CDR2 YFSETQ, per germline. The CDR3 is 14 amino acids. The CDR3 is CASHRTGAENEQFF. The CDR3 DNA follows: TGCGCCAGCCACCGGACAGGGGCTGAGAATGAGCAGTTCTTC.

The chain combines TRBV5-1 with TRBJ2-3, with a possible D match to TRBD2 (6 bases). V lost 7 bases and J 0 bases, leaving 18 bases between the germline ends. This CDR3 contains 16 residues. CDR1 SGHRS and CDR2 YFSETQ come from the germline V gene. Written as DNA, the CDR3 is TGCGCCAGCTGGGGGTATGGCGGGGATAGCACAGATACGCAGTATTTT. Encoded protein: CASWGYGGDSTDTQYF.